Sequencing of this T cell receptor beta chain was carried out in a study of blood T cell repertoires in COVID-19. Study overall: Researchers got acute and convalescent COVID-19 samples from the United States, Italy and Spain. Sources were T cells, B-cell-depleted T cells, or PBMCs; the material itself was cDNA or gDNA.

Germline CDR1 and CDR2: MNHEY and SVGAGI. The V gene lost 6 bases and the J gene lost 2 bases, with 10 bases spanning the gap. The CDR3 totals 13 residues. The protocol was immunoSEQ multiplex PCR, while the TCRdb copy is restricted to in-frame clones and leaves out a portion. The table includes about 94,000 clones, over 65% detected once. The sample was peripheral blood. The receptor was derived from a human donor in a cohort sampled during active COVID-19. The V gene is TRBV6-5, the J gene TRBJ1-2; tentatively, D is TRBD1 (6 bases). Here the CDR3 reads CASSRTGNYGYTF. The CDR3 DNA reads as TGTGCCAGCAGCAGAACAGGGAACTATGGCTACACCTTC.